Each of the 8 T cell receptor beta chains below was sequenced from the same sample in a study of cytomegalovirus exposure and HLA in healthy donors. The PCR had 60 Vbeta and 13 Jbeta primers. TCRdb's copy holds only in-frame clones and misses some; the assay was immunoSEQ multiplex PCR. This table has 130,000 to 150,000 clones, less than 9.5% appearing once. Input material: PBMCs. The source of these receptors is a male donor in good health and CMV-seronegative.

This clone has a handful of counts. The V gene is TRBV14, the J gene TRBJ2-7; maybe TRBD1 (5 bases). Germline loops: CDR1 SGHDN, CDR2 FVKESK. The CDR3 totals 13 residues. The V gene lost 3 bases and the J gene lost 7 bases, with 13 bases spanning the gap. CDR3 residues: CASSQGRAWEQYF. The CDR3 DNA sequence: TGTGCCAGCAGCCAGGGCAGGGCTTGGGAGCAGTACTTC.

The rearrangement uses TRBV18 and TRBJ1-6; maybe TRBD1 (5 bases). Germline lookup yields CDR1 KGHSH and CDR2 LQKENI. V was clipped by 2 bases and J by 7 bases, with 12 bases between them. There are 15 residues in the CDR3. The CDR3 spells CASSPGQGGNSPLHF. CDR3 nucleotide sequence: TGTGCCAGCTCACCAGGGCAGGGAGGAAATTCACCCCTCCACTTT.

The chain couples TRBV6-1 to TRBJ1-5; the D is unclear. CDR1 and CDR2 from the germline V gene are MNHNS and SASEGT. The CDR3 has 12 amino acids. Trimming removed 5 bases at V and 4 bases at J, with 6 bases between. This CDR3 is CASSPGNQPQHF. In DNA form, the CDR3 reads TGTGCCAGCAGTCCGGGGAATCAGCCCCAGCATTTT.

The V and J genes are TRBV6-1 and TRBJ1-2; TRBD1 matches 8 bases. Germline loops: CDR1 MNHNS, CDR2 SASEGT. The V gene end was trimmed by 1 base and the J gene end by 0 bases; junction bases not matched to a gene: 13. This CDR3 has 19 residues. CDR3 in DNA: TGTGCCAGCAGTGAAGTATCCGCTGCGCAGGGGGCCTCTAACTATGGCTACACCTTC. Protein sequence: CASSEVSAAQGASNYGYTF.

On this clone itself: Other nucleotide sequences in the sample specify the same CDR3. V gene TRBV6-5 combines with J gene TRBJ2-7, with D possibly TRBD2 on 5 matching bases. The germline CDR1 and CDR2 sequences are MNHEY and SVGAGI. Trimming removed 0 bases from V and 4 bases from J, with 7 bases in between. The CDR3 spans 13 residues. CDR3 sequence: CASSYSRGYEQYF. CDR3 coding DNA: TGTGCCAGCAGTTACTCGAGAGGGTACGAGCAGTACTTC.

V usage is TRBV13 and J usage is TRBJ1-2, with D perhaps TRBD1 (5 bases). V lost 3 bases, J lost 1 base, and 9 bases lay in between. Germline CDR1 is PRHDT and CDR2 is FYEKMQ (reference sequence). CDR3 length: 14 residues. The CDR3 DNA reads TGTGCCAGCAGCTTTGGGGCAGGTAACTATGGCTACACCTTC. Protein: CASSFGAGNYGYTF.

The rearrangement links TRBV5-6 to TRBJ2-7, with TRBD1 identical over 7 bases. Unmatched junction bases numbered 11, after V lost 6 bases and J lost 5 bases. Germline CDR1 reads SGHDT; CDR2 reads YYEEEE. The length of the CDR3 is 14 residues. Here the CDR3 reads CASTPDRVSHEQYF. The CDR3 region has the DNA TGTGCCAGCACCCCCGACAGGGTGAGCCACGAGCAGTACTTC. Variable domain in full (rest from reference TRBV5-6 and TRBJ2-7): DAGVTQSPTHLIKTRGQQVTLRCSPKSGHDTVSWYQQALGQGPQFIFQYYEEEERQRGNFPDRFSGHQFPNYSSELNVNALLLGDSALYLCASTPDRVSHEQYFGPGTRLTVT.

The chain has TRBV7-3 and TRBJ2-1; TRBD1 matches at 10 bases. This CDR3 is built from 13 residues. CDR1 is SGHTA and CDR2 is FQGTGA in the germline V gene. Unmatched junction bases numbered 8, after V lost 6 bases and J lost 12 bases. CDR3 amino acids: CASRPTGGSAQFF. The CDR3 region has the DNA TGTGCCAGCAGGCCGACAGGGGGCTCGGCGCAGTTCTTC. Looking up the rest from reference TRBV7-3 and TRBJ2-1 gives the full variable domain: GAGVSQTPSNKVTEKGKYVELRCDPISGHTALYWYRQSLGQGPEFLIYFQGTGAADDSGLPNDRFFAVRPEGSVSTLKIQRTERGDSAVYLCASRPTGGSAQFFGPGTRLTVL.